This T cell receptor (beta chain) came from a study of T-cell memory formation after mild COVID-19. Study in general: Clusters were largely donor specific.

Germline CDR1 reads SGHRS; CDR2 reads YFSETQ. The CDR3 totals 14 residues. TCRdb passed the 5' RACE reads through MiXCR, listing each CDR3 protein once. The sample lists about 180,000 distinct CDR3 sequences, about 18% occurring once. Study results and caveats: Clones contracting over day 15 to 85 were CD4/CD8 balanced, with later expanders leaning CD4+. Cross-reactive memory appears to have joined, as suggested by some responding clones showing up in pre-infection memory.

This clonotype was detected ten times or more. The antigen is unknown. A junction end diverges from the germline sequence, so it may reflect a read error. V usage is TRBV5-1 and J usage is TRBJ2-1; 9 bases align to TRBD1. The receptor comes from a man aged 18 to 30 who had mild COVID-19 (a few samples of this study predate the infection). Cell type and time point are not known. The material sequenced was PBMCs or a T cell subset sorted from them (not recorded which). The CDR3 protein is CASTLDRGGDEQFF. The CDR3 nucleotides read TGCGCCAGCACCTTGGACAGGGGTGGGGATGAGCAGTTCTTC.